The 30 T cell receptor beta chains in this list originate from one sample, sequenced in a study of blood T cell repertoires in COVID-19. The repertoire was sequenced with immunoSEQ multiplex PCR; TCRdb's copy has only in-frame clones and lacks some. The top ten clones hold approximately 5.5% of a sample with about 99,000 clones, roughly 90% of them seen once. The sequencing sample was made of peripheral blood. These receptors were taken from a human donor in a cohort sampled during active COVID-19.

The V call is TRBV10-3, the J call TRBJ2-3, with D perhaps TRBD2 (5 bases). The CDR3 sequence is 16 residues long. V gave up 3 bases and J gave up 11 bases, with 24 bases separating them. Germline lookup yields CDR1 ENHRY and CDR2 SYGVKD. CDR3 sequence (DNA): TGTGCCATCAGTGACCCGGTAGAGGGTGGGGATAATTGGCAGTATTTT. Translated: CAISDPVEGGDNWQYF.

The rearrangement links TRBV7-9 to TRBJ1-1; 11 nucleotides line up with TRBD1. The CDR3 loop spans 14 amino acids. V lost 4 bases and J lost 3; bases outside the gene matches: 1. Germline V gene lookup returns CDR1 SEHNR and CDR2 FQNEAQ (reference sequence). The DNA for the CDR3 is TGTGCCAGCAGCTGGACAGGGGGCGACACTGAAGCTTTCTTT. Protein sequence: CASSWTGGDTEAFF. Using reference TRBV7-9 and TRBJ1-1 for the parts outside the CDR3, the full variable domain is DTGVSQNPRHKITKRGQNVTFRCDPISEHNRLYWYRQTLGQGPEFLTYFQNEAQLEKSRLLSDRFSAERPKGSFSTLEIQRTEQGDSAMYLCASSWTGGDTEAFFGQGTRLTVV.

The CDR3 sequence is CASSFSTYNEQFF. CDR3 coding DNA: TGTGCCAGCAGTTTCTCGACTTACAATGAGCAGTTCTTC. The chain is built from TRBV6-2 or TRBV6-3 and TRBJ2-1; D gene ambiguous. This CDR3 is built from 13 residues. Trimming removed 4 bases from V and 4 bases from J, with 8 bases in between. Germline V lookup: CDR1 MNHEY, CDR2 SVGEGT.

This clone is a singleton in its sample. The rearrangement joins TRBV11-2 to TRBJ1-1; no clear D gene. Germline CDR1 reads SGHAT; CDR2 reads FQNNGV. The ends were cut back, 2 bases at V and 7 bases at J, with 14 bases in the middle. The CDR3 length is 14 residues. CDR3 residues: CASSLRLGLYEAFF. The CDR3 DNA sequence: TGTGCCAGCAGCTTAAGGCTTGGGCTCTATGAAGCTTTCTTT.

The rearrangement links TRBV2 to TRBJ1-5, with D maybe TRBD1 (5 bases). V was shortened by 2 bases and J by 2 bases, with 7 bases between the two germline ends. The CDR3 has 14 residues. Germline assignment: CDR1 SNHLY and CDR2 FYNNEI. In DNA, the CDR3 is TGTGCCAGCAGTGAATGGGGGGGCAATCAGCCCCAGCATTTT. Translation: CASSEWGGNQPQHF.

As to this clone: At one end the junction does not follow the germline gene, possibly because of a read error. This sequence joins TRBV3-1 (or the pseudogene TRBV3-2) and TRBJ2-7, with D hard to call. The germline CDR1 and CDR2 sequences are LGHDT and YNNKEL (reference sequence). This CDR3 comprises 11 residues. CDR3 DNA sequence: TGTGCCAGCCGCCAGTATTTGGAGCAGTACTTC. Translation gives CASRQYLEQYF.

This clone has just one count. V usage is TRBV29-1 and J usage is TRBJ2-2; tentative D call: TRBD2 (5 bases). This CDR3 comprises 12 residues. Trimming shortened V by 8 bases and J by 4 bases, and 11 bases separated the two germline ends. CDR1 is SQVTM, CDR2 ANQGSEA, per germline. Here the CDR3 reads CSTNEGTGELFF. DNA for the CDR3: TGCAGCACAAACGAGGGCACCGGGGAGCTGTTTTTT.

The rearrangement joins TRBV19 to TRBJ2-3; 12 bases fit TRBD1. V shed 5 bases and J 0 bases; nucleotides not matched to a gene: 9. The germline V gene encodes CDR1 LNHDA and CDR2 SQIVND (reference sequence). CDR3 length: 18 residues. CDR3 protein: CASSFILGQGASTDTQYF. The CDR3 bases are TGTGCCAGTAGTTTTATTTTGGGACAGGGGGCGAGCACAGATACGCAGTATTTT.

CDR3 in DNA: TGCGCCAGCAGCTTGGTGAGACTAGCGATAAATGAGCAGTTCTTC. Amino acid sequence: CASSLVRLAINEQFF. The chain recombines TRBV5-1 with TRBJ2-1; 8 bases fit TRBD2. V was pared by 0 bases and J by 7 bases, with 6 bases of the junction left unmatched. The CDR3 has 15 residues. The germline V gene encodes CDR1 SGHRS and CDR2 YFSETQ.

This rearrangement joins TRBV27 to TRBJ1-1; D possibly corresponds to TRBD1 (5 bases). Germline V lookup: CDR1 MNHEY, CDR2 SMNVEV (reference sequence). The CDR3 length is 14 residues. V gave up 3 bases and J gave up 1 base, with 9 bases separating them. In DNA, the CDR3 is TGTGCCAGCAGTTTTCAGGGCGCGAACACTGAAGCTTTCTTT. It specifies CASSFQGANTEAFF.

This clone was counted a few times. The rearrangement joins TRBV30 to TRBJ1-6; TRBD1 is a possible D gene (5 bases). The CDR3 runs 14 residues. V lost 3 bases and J 10 bases, leaving 16 bases between the germline ends. Germline values: CDR1 GTSNPN, CDR2 SVGIG (reference sequence). The CDR3, as DNA: TGTGCCTGGAGCGGTGGGGGAGGGTTCTCACCCCTCCACTTT. This translates into CAWSGGGGFSPLHF.

This clone appeared once. The rearrangement links TRBV6-5 to TRBJ2-7, with 10 bases lining up with TRBD1. This CDR3 is 14 amino acids long. J lost 3 bases, V lost 5 bases, and 4 bases had no gene match. The germline V gene has CDR1 MNHEY and CDR2 SVGAGI. The CDR3 bases are TGTGCCAGCAGTCCCTGGACAGGGGGCTACGAGCAGTACTTC. This translates into CASSPWTGGYEQYF.

The rearrangement joins TRBV19 to TRBJ1-2; 7 bases are a match to TRBD1. With 0 bases clipped from V and 2 bases from J, the junction kept 6 bases outside the gene matches. CDR3 length: 16 residues. The germline V gene encodes CDR1 LNHDA and CDR2 SQIVND (reference sequence). CDR3 in amino acids: CASSIDPGQLNYGYTF. Written as DNA, the CDR3 is TGTGCCAGTAGTATAGATCCGGGACAGCTCAACTATGGCTACACCTTC.

The CDR3 loop is CASSLQVNTEAFF. DNA of the CDR3: TGTGCCAGCAGTCTACAGGTGAACACTGAAGCTTTCTTT. The V call is TRBV27, the J call TRBJ1-1; D might be TRBD1 (5 bases). Germline loops: CDR1 MNHEY, CDR2 SMNVEV (reference sequence). This CDR3 has 13 residues. V shed 5 bases and J shed 0 bases, with 7 bases lying between them.

V usage is TRBV7-9 and J usage is TRBJ2-2; D ambiguous. The length of the CDR3 is 15 residues. Trimming shortened V by 4 bases and J by 0 bases, and 9 bases separated the two germline ends. The germline gives CDR1 SEHNR, CDR2 FQNEAQ (reference sequence). The CDR3 protein is CASSSRLSNTGELFF. The CDR3 DNA follows: TGTGCCAGCAGCTCGCGTCTATCGAACACCGGGGAGCTGTTTTTT. The full variable domain, rest sourced from reference TRBV7-9 and TRBJ2-2, is DTGVSQNPRHKITKRGQNVTFRCDPISEHNRLYWYRQTLGQGPEFLTYFQNEAQLEKSRLLSDRFSAERPKGSFSTLEIQRTEQGDSAMYLCASSSRLSNTGELFFGEGSRLTVL.

The CDR3 region is CASSQESVGGSSEAFF. The CDR3 nucleotides read TGCGCCAGCAGCCAAGAAAGCGTGGGAGGAAGTTCTGAAGCTTTCTTT. J is TRBJ1-1 and V is TRBV4-3; D remains unclear. The CDR3 has 16 amino acids. The V gene lost 0 bases and the J gene lost 6 bases, with 17 bases spanning the gap. CDR1 is LGHNA, CDR2 YSLEER, per germline.

V gene TRBV7-2 combines with J gene TRBJ2-3; 13 positions agree with TRBD2. The CDR3 extends over 18 amino acids. The J segment lost 0 bases and the V segment lost 2 bases, leaving 5 bases of the junction unmatched. Per the germline V gene, CDR1 is SGHTA and CDR2 is FQGNSA. The chain's CDR3 is CASSLPGLAGISTDTQYF. The CDR3 DNA follows: TGTGCCAGCAGCTTACCGGGACTAGCGGGAATAAGCACAGATACGCAGTATTTT.

This chain connects TRBV7-2 to TRBJ2-7; 7 nucleotides match TRBD2. V gave up 7 bases and J gave up 3 bases; unmatched junction bases: 12. Germline values: CDR1 SGHTA, CDR2 FQGNSA. This CDR3 is built from 15 residues. CDR3 loop: CASTNWEERDYEQYF. DNA for the CDR3: TGTGCCAGCACGAATTGGGAGGAGCGGGACTACGAGCAGTACTTC.

This clone has a single count. The chain joins TRBV11-1 to TRBJ1-1; D unresolved. Germline V gene lookup returns CDR1 SGHAT and CDR2 FQDESV (reference sequence). V lost 3 bases, J lost 1 base, and 9 bases lay in between. The CDR3 totals 14 residues. CDR3 loop: CASSFGGSNTEAFF. In DNA form, the CDR3 reads TGTGCCAGCAGCTTCGGCGGATCGAACACTGAAGCTTTCTTT.

Concerning this clone: At one boundary the junction diverges from the germline segment, which might be a read error. The chain links TRBV2 to TRBJ2-1; 11 nucleotides align to TRBD2. Germline V gene sequence: CDR1 SNHLY, CDR2 FYNNEI. The CDR3 runs 14 residues. The CDR3 sequence: CASSELTSGNGQFF. In nucleotides, the CDR3 is TGTGCCAGCAGTGAATTGACTAGCGGGAATGGGCAGTTCTTC.

The V and J genes are TRBV21-1 and TRBJ2-7; the listed D gene, TRBD2, was not tested against the DNA. TRBV21-1 is annotated as a pseudogene. The CDR3 sequence is 15 residues long. This CDR3 is CASSKVYDGIYEQYF. The CDR3 nucleotides read TGTGCCAGCAGCAAAGTGTACGACGGGATCTACGAGCAGTACTTC.

The chain carries TRBV7-2 and TRBJ2-7; TRBD1 matches at 8 bases. CDR1 and CDR2 (germline): SGHTA, FQGNSA. This CDR3 spans 15 amino acids. V lost 2 bases to trimming and J lost 4 bases; unmatched junction nucleotides: 7. CDR3 bases: TGTGCCAGCAGCTTATGGGCAGGGGGCGCTTACGAGCAGTACTTC. This encodes CASSLWAGGAYEQYF.

The V call is TRBV7-9, the J call TRBJ2-7; D is possibly TRBD2 (6 bases). This CDR3 is 13 amino acids long. Germline CDR1 and CDR2: SEHNR and FQNEAQ (reference sequence). V gave up 6 bases and J gave up 3 bases, with 12 bases separating them. CDR3 DNA: TGTGCCAGCAGGGAAGGGAGGTACTACGAGCAGTACTTC. Translation gives CASREGRYYEQYF.

This chain joins TRBV14 and TRBJ2-2, with D unclear. Germline V CDR1 and CDR2: SGHDN, FVKESK. CDR3 size: 16 residues. Trimming cost V 0 bases and J 4 bases, with 12 bases left between them. The CDR3 sequence is CASSQDRVVGTGELFF. The DNA for the CDR3 is TGTGCCAGCAGCCAAGATCGGGTCGTTGGCACCGGGGAGCTGTTTTTT.

This chain links TRBV27 with TRBJ2-7; TRBD1 agrees at 9 bases. V was clipped by 6 bases and J by 5 bases; unmatched bases: 8. There are 14 residues in the CDR3. Germline assignment: CDR1 MNHEY and CDR2 SMNVEV (reference sequence). CDR3 sequence: CASRNRDRVDEQYF. Here the CDR3 DNA reads TGTGCCAGCAGAAACCGGGACAGGGTAGACGAGCAGTACTTC.

The chain links TRBV5-4 to TRBJ2-3; 7 nucleotides align to TRBD1. This CDR3 has 15 amino acids. V gave up 4 bases and J gave up 0 bases; unmatched junction bases: 5. Germline V gene data show CDR1 as SGHNT and CDR2 as YYREEE (reference sequence). The CDR3 nucleotides are TGTGCCAGCAGCCCCCCGGGACAGAGCACAGATACGCAGTATTTT. Its protein product is CASSPPGQSTDTQYF.

This clone is a singleton in its sample. The gene calls are TRBV11-2 and TRBJ2-1; no definite D call. CDR1 is SGHAT, CDR2 FQNNGV, per germline. V lost 6 bases and J lost 6, with 15 bases in between. This CDR3 has 14 amino acids. The chain's CDR3 is CASSSLRLVNEQFF. CDR3 in DNA: TGTGCCAGCAGTTCCCTCCGGCTAGTCAATGAGCAGTTCTTC.

Only a few counts were recorded for this clone. The rearrangement joins TRBV25-1 to TRBJ1-2; D not certain. Looked up from germline, CDR1 is MGHDK and CDR2 is SYGVNS. The CDR3 is 10 residues long. V lost 4 bases and J lost 6, with 3 bases in between. The CDR3 DNA reads TGTGCCAGCAGTGGAGATGGCTACACCTTC. Protein: CASSGDGYTF.

The rearrangement links TRBV5-1 to TRBJ2-5, with TRBD1 as a possible D gene (6 bases). Trimming stripped 8 bases from V and 3 bases from J, with 14 bases between. CDR3 length: 13 residues. Germline loops: CDR1 SGHRS, CDR2 YFSETQ. CDR3 sequence: CASNLGAEETQYF. The CDR3 region has the DNA TGCGCCAGTAACCTGGGGGCAGAAGAGACCCAGTACTTC.

This sequence joins TRBV7-9 and TRBJ1-5; TRBD1 aligns across 9 bases. This CDR3 contains 17 residues. Per the germline V gene, CDR1 is SEHNR and CDR2 is FQNEAQ (reference sequence). The V gene end was trimmed by 4 bases and the J gene end by 4 bases; junction bases not matched to a gene: 11. The CDR3 is CASSWGKWDRVNQPQHF. The CDR3, as DNA: TGTGCCAGCAGCTGGGGAAAGTGGGACAGGGTTAATCAGCCCCAGCATTTT.